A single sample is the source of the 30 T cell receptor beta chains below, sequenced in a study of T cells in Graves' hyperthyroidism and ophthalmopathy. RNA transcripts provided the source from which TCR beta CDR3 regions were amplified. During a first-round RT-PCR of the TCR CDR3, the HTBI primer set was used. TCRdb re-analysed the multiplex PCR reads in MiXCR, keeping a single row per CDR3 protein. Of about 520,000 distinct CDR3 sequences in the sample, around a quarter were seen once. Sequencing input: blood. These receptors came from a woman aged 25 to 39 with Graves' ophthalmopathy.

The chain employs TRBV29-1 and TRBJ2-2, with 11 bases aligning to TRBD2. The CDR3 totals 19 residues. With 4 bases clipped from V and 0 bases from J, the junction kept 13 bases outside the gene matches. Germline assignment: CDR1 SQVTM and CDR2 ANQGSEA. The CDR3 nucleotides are TGCAGCGTTGTATTGTTCGGGACTAGCGGACCCACGAACACCGGGGAGCTGTTTTTT. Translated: CSVVLFGTSGPTNTGELFF.

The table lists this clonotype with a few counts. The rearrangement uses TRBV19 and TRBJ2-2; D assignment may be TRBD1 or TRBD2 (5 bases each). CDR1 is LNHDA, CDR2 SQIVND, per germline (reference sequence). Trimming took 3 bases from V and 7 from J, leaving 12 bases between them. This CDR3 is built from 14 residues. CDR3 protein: CASSIAGTVGELFF. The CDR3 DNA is TGTGCCAGTAGTATTGCCGGGACGGTCGGGGAGCTGTTTTTT.

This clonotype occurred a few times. Here the CDR3 reads CATGGFGQGANEQYF. The CDR3 DNA reads as TGTGCCACCGGGGGGTTCGGACAGGGGGCCAACGAGCAGTACTTC. This sequence joins TRBV19 and TRBJ2-7; TRBD1 matches at 11 bases. The germline CDR1 and CDR2 sequences are LNHDA and SQIVND (reference sequence). The CDR3 length is 15 residues. Trimming cost V 10 bases and J 5 bases; bases outside gene matches: 13.

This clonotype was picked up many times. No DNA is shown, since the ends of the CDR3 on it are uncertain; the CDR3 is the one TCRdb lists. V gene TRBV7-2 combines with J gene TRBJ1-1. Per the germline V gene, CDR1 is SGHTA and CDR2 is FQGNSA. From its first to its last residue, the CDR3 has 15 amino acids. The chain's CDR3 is CASSSLLGVGKGTFF.

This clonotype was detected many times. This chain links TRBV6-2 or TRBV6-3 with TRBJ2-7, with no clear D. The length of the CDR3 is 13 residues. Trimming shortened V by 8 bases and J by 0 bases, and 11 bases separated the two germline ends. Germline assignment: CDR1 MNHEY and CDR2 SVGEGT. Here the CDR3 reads CASGEAVSYEQYF. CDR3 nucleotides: TGTGCCAGCGGAGAGGCTGTCTCCTACGAGCAGTACTTC.

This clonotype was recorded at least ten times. The CDR3 here is CSVSGQFNTEAFF. The CDR3 DNA is TGCAGCGTTAGTGGGCAGTTCAACACTGAAGCTTTCTTT. This sequence joins TRBV29-1 and TRBJ1-1; D unclear. Germline assignment: CDR1 SQVTM and CDR2 ANQGSEA. V lost 5 bases and J lost 2, with 12 bases in between. This CDR3 comprises 13 residues.

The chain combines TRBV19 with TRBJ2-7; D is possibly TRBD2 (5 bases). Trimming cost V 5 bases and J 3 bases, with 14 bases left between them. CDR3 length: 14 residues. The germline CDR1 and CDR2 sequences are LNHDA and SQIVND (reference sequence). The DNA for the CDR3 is TGTGCCAGTAGTGAGGCGGGCCGGGACTACGAGCAGTACTTC. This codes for CASSEAGRDYEQYF.

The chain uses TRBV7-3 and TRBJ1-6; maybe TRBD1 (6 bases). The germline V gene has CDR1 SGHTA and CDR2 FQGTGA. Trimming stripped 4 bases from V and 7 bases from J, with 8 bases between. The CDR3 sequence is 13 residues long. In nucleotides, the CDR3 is TGTGCCAGCAGCTCTACAGGGAATTCACCCCTCCACTTT. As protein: CASSSTGNSPLHF.

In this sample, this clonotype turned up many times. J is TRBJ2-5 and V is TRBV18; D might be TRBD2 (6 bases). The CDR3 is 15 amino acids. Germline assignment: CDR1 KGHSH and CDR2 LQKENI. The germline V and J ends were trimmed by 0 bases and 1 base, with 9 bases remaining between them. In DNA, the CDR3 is TGTGCCAGCTCACCACCGGGCGGGGCCCAAGAGACCCAGTACTTC. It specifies CASSPPGGAQETQYF.

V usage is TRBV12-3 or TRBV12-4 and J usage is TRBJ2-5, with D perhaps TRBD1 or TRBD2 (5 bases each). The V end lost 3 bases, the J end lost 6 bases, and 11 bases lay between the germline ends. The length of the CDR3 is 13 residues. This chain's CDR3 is CASSLGEGKTQYF. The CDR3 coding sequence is TGTGCCAGCAGTTTGGGGGAAGGCAAGACCCAGTACTTC.

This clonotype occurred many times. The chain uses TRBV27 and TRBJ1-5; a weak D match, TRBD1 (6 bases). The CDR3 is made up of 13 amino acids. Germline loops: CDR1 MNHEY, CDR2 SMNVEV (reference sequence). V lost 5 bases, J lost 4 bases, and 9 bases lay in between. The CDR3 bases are TGTGCCAGCAGTCAAGGACAGAATCAGCCCCAGCATTTT. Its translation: CASSQGQNQPQHF.

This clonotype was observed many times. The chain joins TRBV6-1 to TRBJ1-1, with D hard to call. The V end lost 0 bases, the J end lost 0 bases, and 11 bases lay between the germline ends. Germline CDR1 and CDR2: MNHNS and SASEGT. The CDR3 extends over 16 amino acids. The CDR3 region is CASSEAEGFMNTEAFF. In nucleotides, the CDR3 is TGTGCCAGCAGTGAAGCGGAAGGCTTCATGAACACTGAAGCTTTCTTT.

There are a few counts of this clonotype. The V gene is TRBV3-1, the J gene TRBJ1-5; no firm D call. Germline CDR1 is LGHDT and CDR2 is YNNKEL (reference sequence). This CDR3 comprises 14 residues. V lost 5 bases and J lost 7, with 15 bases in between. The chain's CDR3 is CASSSSEGQQPQHF. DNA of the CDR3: TGTGCCAGCAGCAGCTCAGAGGGCCAACAGCCCCAGCATTTT.

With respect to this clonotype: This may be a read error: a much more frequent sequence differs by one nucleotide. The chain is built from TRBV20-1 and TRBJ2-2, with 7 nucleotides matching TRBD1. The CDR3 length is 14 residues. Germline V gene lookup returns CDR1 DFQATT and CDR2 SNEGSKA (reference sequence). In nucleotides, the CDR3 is TGCAGTGCTAGAGGACAGGGCTCTGACGGGGAGCTGTGTTTT. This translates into CSARGQGSDGELCF.

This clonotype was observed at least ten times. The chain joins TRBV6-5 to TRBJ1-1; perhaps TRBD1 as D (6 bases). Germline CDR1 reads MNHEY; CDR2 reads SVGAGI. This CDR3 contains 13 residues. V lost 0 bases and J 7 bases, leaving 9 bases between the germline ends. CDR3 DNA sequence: TGTGCCAGCAGTTACTCGAGGGGGGTTGAAGCTTTCTTT. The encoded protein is CASSYSRGVEAFF.

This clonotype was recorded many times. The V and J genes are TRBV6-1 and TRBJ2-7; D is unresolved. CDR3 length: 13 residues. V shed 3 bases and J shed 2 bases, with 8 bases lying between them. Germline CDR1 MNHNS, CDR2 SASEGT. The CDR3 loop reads CASSDAFPYEQYF. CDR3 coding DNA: TGTGCCAGCAGTGATGCATTTCCCTACGAGCAGTACTTC.

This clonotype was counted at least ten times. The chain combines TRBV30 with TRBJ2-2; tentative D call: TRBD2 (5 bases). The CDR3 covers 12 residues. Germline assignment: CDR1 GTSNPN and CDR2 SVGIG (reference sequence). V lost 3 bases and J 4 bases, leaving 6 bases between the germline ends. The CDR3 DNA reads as TGTGCCTGGAGACGGGGCACCGGGGAGCTGTTTTTT. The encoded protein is CAWRRGTGELFF.

This CDR3 is CATSALGGVNQPQHF. The DNA for the CDR3 is TGTGCCACCAGCGCCTTGGGAGGCGTCAATCAGCCCCAGCATTTT. The chain couples TRBV15 to TRBJ1-5, with D unresolved. This CDR3 is 15 amino acids long. V lost 5 bases and J 3 bases, leaving 14 bases between the germline ends. The germline CDR1 and CDR2 sequences are LNHNV and YYDKDF (reference sequence). Full variable domain (missing parts from reference TRBV15 and TRBJ1-5): DAMVIQNPRYQVTQFGKPVTLSCSQTLNHNVMYWYQQKSSQAPKLLFHYYDKDFNNEADTPDNFQSRRPNTSFCFLDIRSPGLGDTAMYLCATSALGGVNQPQHFGDGTRLSIL.

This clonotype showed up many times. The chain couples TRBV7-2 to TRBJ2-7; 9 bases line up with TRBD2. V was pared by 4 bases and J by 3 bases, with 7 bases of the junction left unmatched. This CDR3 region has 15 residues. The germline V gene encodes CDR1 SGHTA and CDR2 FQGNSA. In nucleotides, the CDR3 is TGTGCCAGCAGCTACAGGGGACTAGCCCGCTACGAGCAGTACTTC. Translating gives CASSYRGLARYEQYF. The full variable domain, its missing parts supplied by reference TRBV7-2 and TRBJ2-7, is GAGVSQSPSNKVTEKGKDVELRCDPISGHTALYWYRQSLGQGLEFLIYFQGNSAPDKSGLPSDRFSAERTGGSVSTLTIQRTQQEDSAVYLCASSYRGLARYEQYFGPGTRLTVT.

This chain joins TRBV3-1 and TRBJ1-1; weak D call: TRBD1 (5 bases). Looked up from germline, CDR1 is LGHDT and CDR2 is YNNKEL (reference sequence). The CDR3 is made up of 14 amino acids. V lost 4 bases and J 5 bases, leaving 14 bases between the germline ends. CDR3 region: CASSRWGEGTEAFF. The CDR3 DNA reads TGTGCCAGCAGCCGTTGGGGAGAGGGGACTGAAGCTTTCTTT.

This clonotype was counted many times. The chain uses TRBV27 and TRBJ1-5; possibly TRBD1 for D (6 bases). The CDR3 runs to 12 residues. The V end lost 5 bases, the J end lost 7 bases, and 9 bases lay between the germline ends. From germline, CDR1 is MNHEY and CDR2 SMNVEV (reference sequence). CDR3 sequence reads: CASSEGGQPQHF. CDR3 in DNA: TGTGCCAGCAGTGAGGGGGGCCAGCCCCAGCATTTT.

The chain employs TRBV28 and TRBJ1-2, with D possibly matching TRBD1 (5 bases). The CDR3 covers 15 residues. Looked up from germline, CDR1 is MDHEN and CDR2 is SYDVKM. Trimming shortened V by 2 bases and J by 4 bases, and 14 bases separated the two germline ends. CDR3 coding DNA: TGTGCCAGCAGTTTAAGGTGGGCCGGGGGCTATGGCTACACCTTC. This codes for CASSLRWAGGYGYTF.

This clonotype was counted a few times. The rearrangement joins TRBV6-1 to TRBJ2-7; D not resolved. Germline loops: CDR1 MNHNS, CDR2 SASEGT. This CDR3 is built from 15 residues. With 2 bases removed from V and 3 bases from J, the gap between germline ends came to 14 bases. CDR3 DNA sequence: TGTGCCAGCAGTGAACGGACGGAAAAGCGCTACGAGCAGTACTTC. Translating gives CASSERTEKRYEQYF.

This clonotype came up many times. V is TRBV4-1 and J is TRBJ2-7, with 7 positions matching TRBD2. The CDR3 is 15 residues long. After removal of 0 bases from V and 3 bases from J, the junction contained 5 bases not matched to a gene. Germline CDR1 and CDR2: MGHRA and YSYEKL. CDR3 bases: TGCGCCAGCAGCCAAGATCATAGCGGGTACTACGAGCAGTACTTC. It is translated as CASSQDHSGYYEQYF.

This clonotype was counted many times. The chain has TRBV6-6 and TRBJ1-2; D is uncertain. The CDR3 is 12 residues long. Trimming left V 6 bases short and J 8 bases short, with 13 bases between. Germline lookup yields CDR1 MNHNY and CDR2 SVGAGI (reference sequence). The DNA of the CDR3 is TGTGCCAGCAGCACCTCAGGATTCGGCTACACCTTC. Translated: CASSTSGFGYTF.

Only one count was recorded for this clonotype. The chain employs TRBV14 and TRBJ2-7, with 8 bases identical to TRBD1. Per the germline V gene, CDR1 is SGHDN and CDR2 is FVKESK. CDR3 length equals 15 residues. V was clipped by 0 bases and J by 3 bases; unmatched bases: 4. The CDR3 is CASSQEVTGGYEQYF. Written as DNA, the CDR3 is TGTGCCAGCAGCCAAGAGGTAACAGGGGGCTACGAGCAGTACTTC. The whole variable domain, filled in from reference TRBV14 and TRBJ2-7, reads EAGVTQFPSHSVIEKGQTVTLRCDPISGHDNLYWYRRVMGKEIKFLLHFVKESKQDESGMPNNRFLAERTGGTYSTLKVQPAELEDSGVYFCASSQEVTGGYEQYFGPGTRLTVT.

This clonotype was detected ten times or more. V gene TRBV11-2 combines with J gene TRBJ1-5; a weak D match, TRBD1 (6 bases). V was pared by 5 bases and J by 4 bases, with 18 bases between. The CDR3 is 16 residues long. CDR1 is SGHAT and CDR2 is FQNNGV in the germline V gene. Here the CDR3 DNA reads TGTGCCAGCAGCCGCTATTTAGGGGACATTAATCAGCCCCAGCATTTT. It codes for CASSRYLGDINQPQHF.

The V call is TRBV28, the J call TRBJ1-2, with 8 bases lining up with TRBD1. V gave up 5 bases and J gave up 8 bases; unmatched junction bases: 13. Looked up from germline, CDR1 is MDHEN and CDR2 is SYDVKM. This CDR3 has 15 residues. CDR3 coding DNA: TGTGCCAGCAGTCCCGGGACAGGAACTTGGGAGGGCTACACCTTC. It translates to CASSPGTGTWEGYTF.

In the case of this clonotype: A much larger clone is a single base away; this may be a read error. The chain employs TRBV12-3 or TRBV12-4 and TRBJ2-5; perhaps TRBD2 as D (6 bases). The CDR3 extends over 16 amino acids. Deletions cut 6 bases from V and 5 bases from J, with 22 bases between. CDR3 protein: CASSPRDCPTGETQYF. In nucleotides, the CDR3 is TGTGCCAGCAGCCCTCGGGACTGCCCGACTGGGGAGACCCAGTACTTC.

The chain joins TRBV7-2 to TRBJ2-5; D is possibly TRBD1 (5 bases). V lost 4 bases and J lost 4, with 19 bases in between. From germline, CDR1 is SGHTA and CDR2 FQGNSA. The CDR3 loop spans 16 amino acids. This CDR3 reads CASSYRSGQGRETQYF. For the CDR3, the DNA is TGTGCCAGCAGCTACAGATCAGGGCAGGGTCGAGAGACCCAGTACTTC.